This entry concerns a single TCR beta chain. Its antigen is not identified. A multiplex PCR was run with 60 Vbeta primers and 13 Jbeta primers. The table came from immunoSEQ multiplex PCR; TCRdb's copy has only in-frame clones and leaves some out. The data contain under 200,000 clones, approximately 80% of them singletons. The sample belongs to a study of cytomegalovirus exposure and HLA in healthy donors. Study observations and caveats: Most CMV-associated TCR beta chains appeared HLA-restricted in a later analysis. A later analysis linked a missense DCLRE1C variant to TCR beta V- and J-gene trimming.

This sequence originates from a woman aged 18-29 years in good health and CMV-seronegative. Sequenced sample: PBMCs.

Here the CDR3 DNA reads TGTGCCAGCAGCCGGGGGGGCGGAGGAAACATTCAGTACTTC. Its translation: CASSRGGGGNIQYF. The rearrangement joins TRBV7-9 to TRBJ2-4; 8 bases line up with TRBD2. CDR1 is SEHNR, CDR2 FQNEAQ, per germline (reference sequence). CDR3 length: 14 amino acids. V was clipped by 5 bases and J by 6 bases; unmatched bases: 6.